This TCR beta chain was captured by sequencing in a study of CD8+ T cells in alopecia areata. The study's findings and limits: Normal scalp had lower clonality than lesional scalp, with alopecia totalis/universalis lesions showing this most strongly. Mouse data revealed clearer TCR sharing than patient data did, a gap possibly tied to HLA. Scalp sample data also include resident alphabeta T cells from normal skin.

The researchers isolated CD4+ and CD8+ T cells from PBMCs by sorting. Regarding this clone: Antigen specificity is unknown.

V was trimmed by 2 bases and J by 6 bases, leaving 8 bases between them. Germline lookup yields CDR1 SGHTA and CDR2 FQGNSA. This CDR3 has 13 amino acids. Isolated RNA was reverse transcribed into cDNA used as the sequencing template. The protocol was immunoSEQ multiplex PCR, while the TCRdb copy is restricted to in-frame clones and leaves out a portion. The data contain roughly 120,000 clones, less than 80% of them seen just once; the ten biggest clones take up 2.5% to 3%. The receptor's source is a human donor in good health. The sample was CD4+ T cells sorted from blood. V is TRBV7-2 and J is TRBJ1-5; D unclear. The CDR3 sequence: CASSLRGLQPQHF. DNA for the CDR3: TGTGCCAGCAGCTTACGAGGGCTTCAGCCCCAGCATTTT. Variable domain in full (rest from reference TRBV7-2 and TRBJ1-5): GAGVSQSPSNKVTEKGKDVELRCDPISGHTALYWYRQSLGQGLEFLIYFQGNSAPDKSGLPSDRFSAERTGGSVSTLTIQRTQQEDSAVYLCASSLRGLQPQHFGDGTRLSIL.